A selection of T cell receptor beta chains follows, all from one sample in a study of shared clonotypes between healthy human individuals. The data were produced by immunoSEQ multiplex PCR, yet TCRdb's version contains in-frame clones alone and is incomplete. Altogether 2 million to 2.5 million clones are present, over 90% being singletons, with the ten largest covering 0.39%. The sample was naive CD4+ T cells from PBMCs. These receptors all stem from a man younger than 35 in good health. Some clones in this sample may be carry-over from other donors' samples. Each CDR3 is given without its conserved first and last residue.

j_gene | v_gene | len | CDR3aa
TRBJ2-7 | TRBV15 | 13 | ATSRDLGVLYEQY
TRBJ1-1 | TRBV28 | 11 | ASSPTMNTEAF
TRBJ2-2 | TRBV2 | 13 | ASRMDYTNTGELF
TRBJ2-7 | TRBV28 | 9 | ASSTPYEQY
TRBJ1-5 | TRBV7-8 | 14 | ASSFSVFGGGRPQH
TRBJ2-2 | TRBV5-1 | 13 | ASSSRTGGHGELF
TRBJ2-1 | TRBV15 | 14 | ATSLSSGSRYNEQF
TRBJ2-3 | TRBV9 | 15 | ASSVGGSFSGTDTQY
TRBJ2-4 | TRBV7-3 | 17 | ASSDGTWQLAGVGGIQY
TRBJ2-5 | TRBV5-1 | 12 | ASRSVAGAETQY
TRBJ2-2 | TRBV21-1 | 17 | ASSKVNKGAHANTGELF
TRBJ1-1 | TRBV18 | 12 | ASSPWGGNTEAF
TRBJ2-7 | TRBV28 | 12 | ASTTPTGLYEQY
TRBJ1-2 | TRBV19 | 13 | ASSKAGRYNYGYT
TRBJ2-5 | TRBV7-3 | 12 | ASSGAGGRETQY
TRBJ2-7 | TRBV29-1 | 11 | SVGGRNSYEQY
TRBJ2-2 | TRBV6-5 | 14 | ASSYVPTTNTGELF
TRBJ1-2 | TRBV5-1 | 13 | ASSLTGHEDYGYT
TRBJ2-5 | TRBV4-2 | 15 | ASSQARIHSQGETQY
TRBJ2-2 | TRBV4-2 | 16 | ASSQVRGGTSVTGELF
TRBJ2-3 | TRBV6-4 | 16 | ASSARASGRAWTDTQY
TRBJ2-5 | TRBV4-1 | 18 | ASSQVVWSGAVPRFKTQY
TRBJ1-2 | TRBV27 | 12 | ASSSALAPGGYT
TRBJ2-5 | TRBV11-2 | 11 | ASLDWKEETQY